This T cell receptor (beta chain) was sequenced during a study of CD8 T cells in ankylosing spondylitis. The study's findings and limits: Earlier reports found some motif variants in synovial fluid and blood in reactive arthritis.

V was cut by 4 bases and J by 1 base, with 10 bases left in between. The germline CDR1 and CDR2 sequences are DFQATT and SNEGSKA (reference sequence). The CDR3 contains 13 residues. Remarks on this clonotype: Its antigen is not identified.

The TCR beta libraries were generated through quantitative 5'-RACE incorporating molecular barcodes. One entry per CDR3 protein, called by TCRdb with MiXCR from the 5' RACE reads. The sample lists approximately 100,000 distinct CDR3 sequences; under 30% were seen once. The clonotype comes from a male donor with ankylosing spondylitis. The chain employs TRBV20-1 and TRBJ2-5; possible D gene TRBD1, 6 bases. Sequencing was performed on synovial fluid, either unsorted or a sorted T cell fraction (not recorded which). DNA for the CDR3: TGCAGTGCTAACCTACAGGGCCAAGAGACCCAGTACTTC. Encoded protein: CSANLQGQETQYF.